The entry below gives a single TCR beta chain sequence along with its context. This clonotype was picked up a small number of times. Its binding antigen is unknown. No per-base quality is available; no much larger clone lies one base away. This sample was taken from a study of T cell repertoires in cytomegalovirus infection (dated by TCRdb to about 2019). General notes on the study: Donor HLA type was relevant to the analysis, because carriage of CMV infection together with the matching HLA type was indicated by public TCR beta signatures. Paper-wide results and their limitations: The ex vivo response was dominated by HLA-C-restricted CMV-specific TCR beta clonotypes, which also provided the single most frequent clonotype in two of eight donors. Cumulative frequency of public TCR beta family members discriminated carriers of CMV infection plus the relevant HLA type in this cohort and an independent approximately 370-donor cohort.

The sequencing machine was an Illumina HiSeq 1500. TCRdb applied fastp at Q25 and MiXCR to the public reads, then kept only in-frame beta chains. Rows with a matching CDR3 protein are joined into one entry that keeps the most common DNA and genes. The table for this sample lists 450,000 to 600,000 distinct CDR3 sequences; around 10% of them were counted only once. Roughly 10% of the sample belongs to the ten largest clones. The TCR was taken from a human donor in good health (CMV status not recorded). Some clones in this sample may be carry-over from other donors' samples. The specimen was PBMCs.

This receptor has the CDR3 CASSYRTATDTQYF. The DNA sequence is as follows: TGTGCCAGCAGTTATAGGACAGCCACAGATACGCAGTATTTT. The receptor chain draws on TRBV6-2 or TRBV6-3 and TRBJ2-3, and the D gene may be TRBD1, 6 bases matching. V is clipped by 3 bases and J by 2 bases, and the sequence between their germline boundaries is 9 bases long. The CDR3 contains 14 residues, cysteine and phenylalanine counted. Left in the record is the CDR3 DNA by itself, 42 bases read in frame from the first base. CDR1 and CDR2 are drawn from the germline V gene: MNHEY, SVGEGT.